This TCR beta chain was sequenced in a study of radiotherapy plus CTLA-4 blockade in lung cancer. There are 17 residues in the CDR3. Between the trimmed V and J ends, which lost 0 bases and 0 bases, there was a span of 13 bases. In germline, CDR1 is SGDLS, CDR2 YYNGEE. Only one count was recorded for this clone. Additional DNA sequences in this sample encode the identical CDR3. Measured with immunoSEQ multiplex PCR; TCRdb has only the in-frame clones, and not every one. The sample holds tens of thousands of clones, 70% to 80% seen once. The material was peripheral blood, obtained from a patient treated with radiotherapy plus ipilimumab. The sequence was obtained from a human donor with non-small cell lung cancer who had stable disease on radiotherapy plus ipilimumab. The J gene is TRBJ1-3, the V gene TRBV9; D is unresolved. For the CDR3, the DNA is TGTGCCAGCAGCGTAGGTCGTATGGGAAACTCTGGAAACACCATATATTTT. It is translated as CASSVGRMGNSGNTIYF.